This TCR beta chain was identified in a study of T cells after somatic rescue of genetic block. This table comes from immunoSEQ multiplex PCR, and its TCRdb copy is limited to in-frame clones, with some not included. The sample has 80,000 to 100,000 clones; approximately 90% are singletons. The V and J ends lost 7 bases and 8 bases respectively, with 18 bases between them. Germline V gene data show CDR1 as SNHLY and CDR2 as FYNNEI. The CDR3 is made up of 14 amino acids. The chain links TRBV2 to TRBJ2-1; tentatively, D is TRBD2 (6 bases). The sequence came from a woman in her late teens or twenties. Source material: peripheral blood mononuclear cells (PBMCs). The CDR3 loop is CASTVTRGGDEQFF. The CDR3 DNA sequence: TGTGCCAGCACCGTTACAAGGGGAGGAGATGAGCAGTTCTTC.